Shown below are 10 T cell receptor beta chains from a single sample sequenced in a study of blood T cell repertoires in COVID-19. Method: immunoSEQ multiplex PCR; TCRdb's copy keeps in-frame clones and lacks some. This table holds about 25,000 clones, around 88% found once. The sample comprised peripheral blood. Every receptor here comes from a human donor with active COVID-19. The donor label of this sample is uncertain.

The V call is TRBV14, the J call TRBJ2-2; 7 bases are shared with TRBD1. CDR3 length equals 15 residues. Trimming cost V 4 bases and J 4 bases; bases outside gene matches: 6. Germline loops: CDR1 SGHDN, CDR2 FVKESK. CDR3 DNA: TGTGCCAGCAGCCCGACAGGGTTCGGCACCGGGGAGCTGTTTTTT. Translated: CASSPTGFGTGELFF.

Comments on this clone: Compared with germline, one end of the junction differs, possibly owing to a read error. The chain uses TRBV3-1 (or the pseudogene TRBV3-2) and TRBJ2-7; the D gene is possibly TRBD2 (7 bases). The CDR3 loop spans 14 amino acids. CDR1 is LGHDT, CDR2 YNNKEL, per germline (reference sequence). The DNA for the CDR3 is TGTGCCAGCAGCCAAGACCCTGAGGGGGGGGTTGGGGACTTC. Protein sequence: CASSQDPEGGVGDF.

The V gene is TRBV11-1, the J gene TRBJ2-5; D might be TRBD1 (6 bases). Germline values: CDR1 SGHAT, CDR2 FQDESV (reference sequence). Trimming removed 2 bases at V and 3 bases at J, with 10 bases between. This CDR3 comprises 14 residues. The CDR3 spells CASSLRQDKETQYF. The CDR3 DNA is TGTGCCAGCAGCTTACGACAGGATAAAGAGACCCAGTACTTC.

V and J are TRBV28 and TRBJ2-2; a possible D gene is TRBD2 (6 bases). The V gene lost 2 bases and the J gene lost 5 bases, with 12 bases spanning the gap. The CDR3 length is 15 residues. Germline V gene data show CDR1 as MDHEN and CDR2 as SYDVKM. The CDR3 protein is CASSLGGEWTGELFF. CDR3 DNA: TGTGCCAGCAGTTTAGGAGGGGAGTGGACCGGGGAGCTGTTTTTT. Together with reference TRBV28 and TRBJ2-2, the CDR3 gives the full variable domain: DVKVTQSSRYLVKRTGEKVFLECVQDMDHENMFWYRQDPGLGLRLIYFSYDVKMKEKGDIPEGYSVSREKKERFSLILESASTNQTSMYLCASSLGGEWTGELFFGEGSRLTVL.

For this clone: Compared with germline, one end of the junction differs, possibly owing to a read error. The chain recombines TRBV15 with TRBJ1-5, with D possibly matching TRBD1 (6 bases). CDR3 size: 15 residues. Per germline, CDR1 LNHNV and CDR2 YYDKDF (reference sequence). As DNA, the CDR3 is TGTGCCACCAGAAGAGGGTCAGGGGTCAATCAGCCCCAGCATTTT. It encodes CATRRGSGVNQPQHF.

V is TRBV10-3 and J is TRBJ2-6, with TRBD1 matching over 12 bases. The germline V gene encodes CDR1 ENHRY and CDR2 SYGVKD. The J segment lost 2 bases and the V segment lost 8 bases, leaving 4 bases of the junction unmatched. The CDR3 runs to 16 residues. CDR3 loop: CAIAGTGGPGANVLTF. For the CDR3, the DNA is TGTGCCATCGCCGGGACAGGGGGCCCTGGGGCCAACGTCCTGACTTTC.

The rearrangement links TRBV19 to TRBJ1-1; D possibly corresponds to TRBD1 (5 bases). CDR1 and CDR2 (germline): LNHDA, SQIVND (reference sequence). The CDR3 loop spans 12 amino acids. Trimming took 3 bases from V and 4 from J, leaving 6 bases between them. CDR3 in DNA: TGTGCCAGTAGTATTGGGGCCACTGAAGCTTTCTTT. Amino acid sequence: CASSIGATEAFF.

The chain recombines TRBV25-1 with TRBJ1-5; possible D gene TRBD1, 5 bases. Trimming left V 4 bases short and J 7 bases short, with 11 bases between. The CDR3 sequence is 13 residues long. Germline CDR1 MGHDK, CDR2 SYGVNS. CDR3 amino acids: CASSAQEHQPQHF. The CDR3 DNA reads as TGTGCCAGCAGTGCACAGGAACACCAGCCCCAGCATTTT.

The chain uses TRBV29-1 and TRBJ2-3; TRBD2 aligns across 7 bases. V shed 5 bases, J shed 2 bases, and the junction held 4 bases outside the gene matches. This CDR3 has 13 residues. Germline V gives CDR1 SQVTM, CDR2 ANQGSEA. The CDR3 sequence is CSVNSGFTDTQYF. Here the CDR3 DNA reads TGCAGCGTTAATAGCGGGTTCACAGATACGCAGTATTTT.

This CDR3 is CASSYSLGGGGNEQFF. The CDR3 DNA sequence: TGTGCCAGCAGTTACTCTCTGGGGGGAGGAGGGAATGAGCAGTTCTTC. The chain combines TRBV6-6 with TRBJ2-1, with a possible D match to TRBD2 (6 bases). This CDR3 has 16 residues. The germline V gene encodes CDR1 MNHNY and CDR2 SVGAGI (reference sequence). V lost 0 bases and J lost 7, with 16 bases in between.